This TCR beta chain was captured in a study of cytomegalovirus exposure and HLA in healthy donors. Primers for the PCR totalled 60 Vbeta and 13 Jbeta. The method was immunoSEQ multiplex PCR; TCRdb's version includes in-frame clones alone and lacks a portion of them. The sample holds under 200,000 clones, around 77% seen once. CDR1 and CDR2 (germline): SGHRS, YFSETQ. This CDR3 region has 14 residues. V shed 4 bases and J 5 bases; nucleotides not matched to a gene: 9. V is TRBV5-1 and J is TRBJ2-7, with 7 bases fitting TRBD1. This clonotype was obtained from a man in his sixties in good health and CMV-seronegative. The source material was PBMCs. CDR3 DNA sequence: TGCGCCAGCAGCCTGGGGGACAGAACCCACGAGCAGTACTTC. Translating it yields CASSLGDRTHEQYF. Using reference TRBV5-1 and TRBJ2-7 for the parts outside the CDR3, the full variable domain is KAGVTQTPRYLIKTRGQQVTLSCSPISGHRSVSWYQQTPGQGLQFLFEYFSETQRNKGNFPGRFSGRQFSNSRSEMNVSTLELGDSALYLCASSLGDRTHEQYFGPGTRLTVT.